This entry features one TCR beta chain sequence. The antigen is not known. This entry is derived from a study of cytomegalovirus exposure and HLA in healthy donors. Study-level background: Unique TCR beta sequences numbering approximately 120 million came from around 180 million T cells in an earlier analysis. Study findings and constraints: Some highly shared sequence variants likely arose as a pipeline artifact.

The study ran its PCR with 60 Vbeta and 13 Jbeta primers. Profiled with immunoSEQ multiplex PCR; TCRdb holds only in-frame clones, not every one. The sample shows about 180,000 clones, 80% of them seen only once. This CDR3 is built from 13 residues. Trimming pared 4 bases from V and 2 bases from J, leaving 8 bases between. The germline CDR1 and CDR2 sequences are SGHTA and FQGTGA. Sample: PBMCs. The sequence was obtained from a girl under 18 in good health and CMV-seropositive. The chain combines TRBV7-3 with TRBJ1-1; no clear D. DNA for the CDR3: TGTGCCAGCAGCTCCAAATCCAACACTGAAGCTTTCTTT. Its protein product is CASSSKSNTEAFF.